A single sample gave rise to the 31 T cell receptor beta chains below, sequenced in a study of vaccination and CD4 T cells after COVID-19. What these receptors recognize is not known. Treatment noted: roughly 10-day PBMC culture with coronavirus spike peptide pools or control peptides (ViraFEST assay). Sequenced with the Oncomine TCR Beta short-read assay was DNA taken from cultured CD4+ T cells. TCRdb processed the PCR reads anew with MiXCR; each CDR3 protein has one entry. This sample has about 2,600 distinct CDR3 sequences, with 30% to 35% found just once. Sequenced sample: CD4+ T cells from blood, cultured in vitro. These receptors were taken from a human donor who had recovered from COVID-19.

This clonotype was picked up a small number of times. CDR3 nucleotides: TGTGCCAGCAGTGTTGGGACAGGGGGCTGGGCTGAAGCTTTCTTT. This translates into CASSVGTGGWAEAFF. The V call is TRBV2, the J call TRBJ1-1; 12 bases are a match to TRBD1. The CDR3 is 15 amino acids. V dropped 4 bases and J dropped 6; count of bases not matched to a gene: 6. From germline, CDR1 is SNHLY and CDR2 FYNNEI.

The genes are TRBV2 and TRBJ1-2; D is possibly TRBD1 (5 bases). Per germline, CDR1 SNHLY and CDR2 FYNNEI. V was clipped by 4 bases and J by 4 bases, with 13 bases between them. The CDR3 spans 14 residues. The CDR3 DNA follows: TGTGCCAGCAGTGTCGACAGCCGCGCCTATGGCTACACCTTC. Amino acids: CASSVDSRAYGYTF.

This clonotype was counted only a few times. The V gene is TRBV19, the J gene TRBJ1-2, with 11 bases matching TRBD1. Germline-derived CDR1 and CDR2 are LNHDA and SQIVND (reference sequence). The CDR3 consists of 17 residues. V lost 4 bases to trimming and J lost 6 bases; unmatched junction nucleotides: 13. CDR3 DNA: TGTGCCAGTAGTACCCACTCTGCACAGGGACAGGGGGATGGCTACACCTTC. This codes for CASSTHSAQGQGDGYTF.

About this clonotype itself: At one end, the junction sequence differs from germline, possibly due to a read error. The CDR3 nucleotides are TGTGCCAGCAGCTTCCAGGGCCCAGATACGCAGTATTTT. Encoded protein: CASSFQGPDTQYF. The chain carries TRBV5-3 and TRBJ2-3; D might be TRBD1 (5 bases). TRBV5-3 is treated as an ORF (open reading frame) with a function not yet certain. The CDR3 contains 13 residues.

Only a few counts were recorded for this clonotype. The chain recombines TRBV20-1 with TRBJ2-2; a possible D gene is TRBD2 (6 bases). The CDR3 is made up of 14 amino acids. Looked up from germline, CDR1 is DFQATT and CDR2 is SNEGSKA (reference sequence). CDR3 sequence (DNA): TGCAGCGCGACCCAGGGTCGGGGGACCGGGGAGCTGTTTTTT. It encodes CSATQGRGTGELFF.

Sample share makes this clonotype medium-sized. CDR3 sequence: CASGGQGGTDTQYF. The CDR3 region has the DNA TGTGCTAGTGGGGGACAGGGGGGCACAGATACGCAGTATTTT. The V call is TRBV12-5, the J call TRBJ2-3, with 11 bases identical to TRBD1. The CDR3 runs 14 residues. Germline V gene sequence: CDR1 LGHNT, CDR2 FRNRAP. J lost 1 base, V lost 6 bases, and 0 bases had no gene match.

J is TRBJ2-7 and V is TRBV6-4; D is ambiguous. The CDR3 extends over 14 amino acids. Trimming cost V 3 bases and J 5 bases, with 14 bases left between them. Germline V gene sequence: CDR1 MRHNA, CDR2 SNTAGT. CDR3 nucleotides: TGTGCCAGCAGTGAAAGCGCCCGATGGGACGAGCAGTACTTC. As protein: CASSESARWDEQYF.

The chain couples TRBV12-3 or TRBV12-4 to TRBJ1-5; 7 nucleotides line up with TRBD1. J lost 5 bases, V lost 3 bases, and 7 bases had no gene match. This CDR3 spans 15 amino acids. CDR3 sequence (DNA): TGTGCCAGCAGTTTCCTCAAGGGGGCAGATCAGCCCCAGCATTTT. It specifies CASSFLKGADQPQHF.

The chain joins TRBV20-1 to TRBJ1-5, with 7 bases that match TRBD1. CDR1 DFQATT and CDR2 SNEGSKA come from the germline V gene (reference sequence). The CDR3 covers 13 residues. Unmatched junction bases numbered 5, after V lost 5 bases and J lost 4 bases. The CDR3 DNA follows: TGCAGTGCTCTTACACAGGGGAATCAGCCCCAGCATTTT. This encodes CSALTQGNQPQHF.

By share, this clonotype ranks as medium-sized. V and J are TRBV11-2 and TRBJ2-5; 10 bases align to TRBD2. The CDR3 runs to 15 residues. Germline V gives CDR1 SGHAT, CDR2 FQNNGV. With 5 bases clipped from V and 5 bases from J, the junction kept 8 bases outside the gene matches. CDR3 DNA sequence: TGTGCCAGCAGCCCAGGGGGGACTAGCGTTGAGACCCAGTACTTC. It codes for CASSPGGTSVETQYF.

For the CDR3, the DNA is TGTGCCAGCTCACCACTGACGGGACAGGGTGGGGCAAATGAGCAGTTCTTC. The encoded protein is CASSPLTGQGGANEQFF. The chain joins TRBV18 to TRBJ2-1; 9 positions match TRBD1. CDR1 is KGHSH and CDR2 is LQKENI in the germline V gene. The CDR3 runs 17 residues. The V gene end was trimmed by 1 base and the J gene end by 7 bases; junction bases not matched to a gene: 11.

The table lists this clonotype with a few counts. V is TRBV7-9 and J is TRBJ2-5; 7 bases fit TRBD1. From germline, CDR1 is SEHNR and CDR2 FQNEAQ (reference sequence). The CDR3 is made up of 13 amino acids. Trimming at V came to 5 bases and at J to 1 base, leaving 1 base not matched to a gene. CDR3 coding DNA: TGTGCCAGCAGCAGGACAGGCCAAGAGACCCAGTACTTC. The encoded protein is CASSRTGQETQYF.

The chain has TRBV6-1 and TRBJ1-2; TRBD1 matches at 7 bases. The germline V gene has CDR1 MNHNS and CDR2 SASEGT. With 4 bases clipped from V and 7 bases from J, the junction kept 12 bases outside the gene matches. The CDR3 length is 15 residues. The CDR3 reads CASSVGQVVERGYTF. The CDR3 DNA sequence: TGTGCCAGCAGTGTTGGACAGGTCGTAGAGCGTGGCTACACCTTC.

The chain carries TRBV20-1 and TRBJ2-3, with TRBD1 identical over 7 bases. V shed 5 bases and J 5 bases; nucleotides not matched to a gene: 10. The length of the CDR3 is 14 residues. Germline CDR1 DFQATT, CDR2 SNEGSKA (reference sequence). The CDR3 DNA sequence: TGCAGTGCTCTTCGAGACAGGGATTTAGATACGCAGTATTTT. It yields the protein CSALRDRDLDTQYF.

The chain uses TRBV5-5 and TRBJ1-1; no definite D call. CDR1 and CDR2 from the germline V gene are SGHKS and YYEKEE (reference sequence). CDR3 size: 13 residues. Trimming removed 2 bases at V and 1 base at J, with 6 bases between. CDR3 nucleotide sequence: TGTGCCAGCAGCTTTAGCCAGAACACTGAAGCTTTCTTT. The encoded protein is CASSFSQNTEAFF.

The chain is built from TRBV27 and TRBJ2-2; the D is unclear. CDR1 MNHEY and CDR2 SMNVEV come from the germline V gene (reference sequence). V lost 2 bases, J lost 3 bases, and 7 bases lay in between. The CDR3 has 14 residues. This chain's CDR3 is CASSLRPYTGELFF. CDR3 sequence (DNA): TGTGCCAGCAGTTTAAGACCTTACACCGGGGAGCTGTTTTTT.

The rearrangement uses TRBV12-3 or TRBV12-4 and TRBJ1-1; 7 positions match TRBD1. Trimming at V came to 6 bases and at J to 2 bases, leaving 9 bases not matched to a gene. The CDR3 is 15 residues long. The CDR3 sequence: CASSATGIQNTEAFF. Written as DNA, the CDR3 is TGTGCCAGCAGCGCGACAGGGATCCAAAACACTGAAGCTTTCTTT.

The V call is TRBV2, the J call TRBJ1-2; 8 bases match TRBD1. The CDR3 runs 13 residues. CDR1 and CDR2 (germline): SNHLY, FYNNEI. J was trimmed by 2 bases and V by 7 bases; bases with no gene match: 3. This CDR3 is CASTRQGNYGYTF. DNA for the CDR3: TGTGCCAGCACCAGACAGGGGAACTATGGCTACACCTTC. Together with reference TRBV2 and TRBJ1-2, the CDR3 gives the full variable domain: EPEVTQTPSHQVTQMGQEVILRCVPISNHLYFYWYRQILGQKVEFLVSFYNNEISEKSEIFDDQFSVERPDGSNFTLKIRSTKLEDSAMYFCASTRQGNYGYTFGSGTRLTVV.

This clonotype has more than one count but fewer than ten. The V gene is TRBV20-1, the J gene TRBJ2-4; the D is unclear. CDR1 and CDR2 (germline): DFQATT, SNEGSKA (reference sequence). This CDR3 contains 15 residues. The ends were cut back, 4 bases at V and 4 bases at J, with 17 bases in the middle. CDR3 in DNA: TGCAGTGCTAACCTACCGCCGACGATGAAAAACATTCAGTACTTC. Translating it yields CSANLPPTMKNIQYF.

This clonotype was seen once. The CDR3 coding sequence is TGTGCCAGTAGTACCCCGGGACAGTCCACAGATACGCAGTATTTT. Translation: CASSTPGQSTDTQYF. J is TRBJ2-3 and V is TRBV19; the match to TRBD1 covers 7 bases. The CDR3 length is 15 residues. V lost 4 bases, J lost 2 bases, and 6 bases stayed unmatched. Germline lookup yields CDR1 LNHDA and CDR2 SQIVND (reference sequence).

V gene TRBV30 combines with J gene TRBJ1-5; TRBD1 matches 7 bases. The CDR3 covers 14 residues. The trim removed 1 base at V and 8 bases at J, leaving 8 bases unmatched. The germline gives CDR1 GTSNPN, CDR2 SVGIG (reference sequence). In DNA, the CDR3 is TGTGCCTGGAGTGGACAGGGACAGAAAGAGCCCCAGCATTTT. This gives the protein CAWSGQGQKEPQHF.

This clonotype has only one observation. The V and J genes are TRBV2 and TRBJ2-1; D is possibly TRBD1 (5 bases). Germline CDR1 reads SNHLY; CDR2 reads FYNNEI. V was cut by 5 bases and J by 3 bases, with 8 bases left in between. The CDR3 has 13 amino acids. For the CDR3, the DNA is TGTGCCAGCAGTCTCAGGGTCTACAATGAGCAGTTCTTC. This sequence encodes CASSLRVYNEQFF.

V usage is TRBV20-1 and J usage is TRBJ2-1; D is uncertain. The CDR3 extends over 14 amino acids. V gave up 3 bases and J gave up 0 bases, with 9 bases separating them. The germline CDR1 and CDR2 sequences are DFQATT and SNEGSKA (reference sequence). CDR3 loop: CSARPWSSYNEQFF. The CDR3 nucleotides read TGCAGTGCTAGGCCCTGGAGCTCCTACAATGAGCAGTTCTTC.

The chain joins TRBV30 to TRBJ1-3; a weak D match, TRBD1 (5 bases). This CDR3 spans 12 amino acids. The V and J ends lost 4 bases and 4 bases respectively, with 8 bases between them. CDR1 is GTSNPN, CDR2 SVGIG, per germline (reference sequence). CDR3 DNA sequence: TGTGCCTGGAAGGCAGGGGGAAACACCATATATTTT. Translated: CAWKAGGNTIYF.

V gene TRBV6-1 combines with J gene TRBJ2-5; maybe TRBD2 (7 bases). This CDR3 is built from 13 residues. The germline V gene encodes CDR1 MNHNS and CDR2 SASEGT. Trimming left V 8 bases short and J 5 bases short, with 15 bases between. This chain's CDR3 is CASRRGGGETQYF. The CDR3 bases are TGTGCCAGCCGAAGAGGGGGAGGGGAGACCCAGTACTTC.

The chain joins TRBV25-1 to TRBJ2-5; 7 bases are shared with TRBD1. J was trimmed by 5 bases and V by 5 bases; bases with no gene match: 5. Germline-derived CDR1 and CDR2 are MGHDK and SYGVNS. The CDR3 sequence is 13 residues long. The CDR3 loop reads CASSRRTGETQYF. The DNA for the CDR3 is TGTGCCAGCAGTCGCCGGACAGGCGAGACCCAGTACTTC. Combining the CDR3 with reference TRBV25-1 and TRBJ2-5 gives the whole variable domain EADIYQTPRYLVIGTGKKITLECSQTMGHDKMYWYQQDPGMELHLIHYSYGVNSTEKGDLSSESTVSRIRTEHFPLTLESARPSHTSQYLCASSRRTGETQYFGPGTRLLVL.

V is TRBV30 and J is TRBJ1-3; D unclear. Trimming left V 5 bases short and J 4 bases short, with 12 bases between. CDR1 and CDR2 from the germline V gene are GTSNPN and SVGIG (reference sequence). There are 13 residues in the CDR3. The CDR3 here is CAWGEVWGNTIYF. Written as DNA, the CDR3 is TGTGCCTGGGGGGAGGTGTGGGGAAACACCATATATTTT. Full variable domain (rest looked up from reference TRBV30 and TRBJ1-3): SQTIHQWPATLVQPVGSPLSLECTVEGTSNPNLYWYRQAAGRGLQLLFYSVGIGQISSEVPQNLSASRPQDRQFILSSKKLLLSDSGFYLCAWGEVWGNTIYFGEGSWLTVV.

This clonotype is medium-sized by share. V and J are TRBV20-1 and TRBJ2-2; D unclear. The CDR3 totals 14 residues. CDR1 and CDR2 from the germline V gene are DFQATT and SNEGSKA (reference sequence). Trimming removed 3 bases at V and 1 base at J, with 9 bases between. Here the CDR3 reads CSASGVVNTGELFF. In DNA form, the CDR3 reads TGCAGTGCTAGTGGGGTCGTGAACACCGGGGAGCTGTTTTTT.

This clonotype turned up a few times. This chain links TRBV7-8 with TRBJ2-6; a possible D gene is TRBD1 (6 bases). V shed 7 bases and J shed 0 bases, with 19 bases lying between them. CDR3 size: 18 residues. Germline CDR1 reads SGHVS; CDR2 reads FQNEAQ. In nucleotides, the CDR3 is TGTGCCAGCACCCGAGACAGGCCTCTAAGCTCTGGGGCCAACGTCCTGACTTTC. Protein: CASTRDRPLSSGANVLTF.

V is TRBV10-1 and J is TRBJ2-3; TRBD1 might be the D (6 bases). The CDR3 contains 15 residues. Between the trimmed V and J ends, which lost 5 bases and 1 base, there was a span of 13 bases. Germline V gene sequence: CDR1 WNHNN, CDR2 SYGVQD (reference sequence). The CDR3 loop is CASSRETGRTDTQYF. Written as DNA, the CDR3 is TGCGCCAGCAGTAGGGAGACAGGACGCACAGATACGCAGTATTTT.

This clonotype occurred a few times. The V and J genes are TRBV19 and TRBJ1-6, with a tentative D call TRBD1 (5 bases). The germline V gene has CDR1 LNHDA and CDR2 SQIVND (reference sequence). V lost 6 bases and J 0 bases, leaving 9 bases between the germline ends. This CDR3 contains 15 residues. The CDR3: CASRGRRSYNSPLHF. The CDR3 DNA is TGTGCCAGTAGGGGACGGCGCTCCTATAATTCACCCCTCCACTTT.